This TCR beta chain is from a study of CD8 T cells in Susac syndrome. cDNA came from roughly 0.53 to 1 ug RNA primed by random hexamers. An immunoSEQ multiplex PCR amplified TCR beta CDR3 over 54 Vbeta and 13 Jbeta. MiXCR, applied by TCRdb to the immunoSEQ multiplex PCR reads, yields one record per CDR3 protein. The table includes around 280,000 distinct CDR3 sequences, roughly 85% detected once. TCR beta sequencing was performed on blood CD8+ and CD4+ T cells. V dropped 6 bases and J dropped 3 bases, with 15 bases sitting between them. Germline CDR1 reads SQVTM; CDR2 reads ANQGSEA. This CDR3 has 13 amino acids.

The sequence was collected from a human donor with multiple sclerosis. Sequencing input: CD8+ T cells from PBMCs. The rearrangement uses TRBV29-1 and TRBJ2-7; D ambiguous. The CDR3 DNA reads as TGCAGCGTACGATGGTCGGTTGGCTACGAGCAGTACTTC. It encodes CSVRWSVGYEQYF.